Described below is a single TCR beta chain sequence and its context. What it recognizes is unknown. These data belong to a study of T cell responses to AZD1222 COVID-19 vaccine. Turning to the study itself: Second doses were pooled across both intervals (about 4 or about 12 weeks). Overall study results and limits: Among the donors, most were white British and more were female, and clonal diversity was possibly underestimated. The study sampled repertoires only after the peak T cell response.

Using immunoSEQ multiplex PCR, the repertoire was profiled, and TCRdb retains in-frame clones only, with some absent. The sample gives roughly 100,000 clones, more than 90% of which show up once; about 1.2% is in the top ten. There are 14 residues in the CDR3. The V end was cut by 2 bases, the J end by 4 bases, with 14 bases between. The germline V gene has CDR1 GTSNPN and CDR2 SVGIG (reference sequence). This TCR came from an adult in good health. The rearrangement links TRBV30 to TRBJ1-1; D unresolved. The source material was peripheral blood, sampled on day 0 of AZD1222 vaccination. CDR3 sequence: CAWSKWAGGTEAFF. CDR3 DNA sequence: TGTGCCTGGAGTAAGTGGGCGGGTGGCACTGAAGCTTTCTTT.